This T cell receptor (beta chain) was identified during a study of T cells in localized non-small cell lung cancer. This CDR3 has 12 residues. V was clipped by 6 bases and J by 6 bases; unmatched bases: 5. Looked up from germline, CDR1 is LNHDA and CDR2 is SQIVND (reference sequence). Study-wide results and limits: Paired adjacent lung recovered a median roughly 50 of the top 100 tumor clones. Density of T cells in blood, when higher, went with longer overall survival. Compared with tumor, uninvolved adjacent lung displayed greater T cell clonality, ranking highest overall. It remains possible that heterogeneity exists, since only one tumor region was sequenced.

For this clone: Its cognate antigen is unknown.

Repertoires were generated with immunoSEQ multiplex PCR, while TCRdb's copy carries only in-frame clones and drops some. The sample has approximately 22,000 clones, 70% to 90% seen once. V gene TRBV19 combines with J gene TRBJ2-7; 7 bases map to TRBD2. This clonotype was sampled from a man between 40 and 69 years old with stage II squamous cell lung carcinoma. Sequenced here: PBMCs, sampled before any cancer treatment. The CDR3 nucleotides read TGTGCCAGTAGCCAGGGAGGGTTCGAGCAGTACTTC. This codes for CASSQGGFEQYF.